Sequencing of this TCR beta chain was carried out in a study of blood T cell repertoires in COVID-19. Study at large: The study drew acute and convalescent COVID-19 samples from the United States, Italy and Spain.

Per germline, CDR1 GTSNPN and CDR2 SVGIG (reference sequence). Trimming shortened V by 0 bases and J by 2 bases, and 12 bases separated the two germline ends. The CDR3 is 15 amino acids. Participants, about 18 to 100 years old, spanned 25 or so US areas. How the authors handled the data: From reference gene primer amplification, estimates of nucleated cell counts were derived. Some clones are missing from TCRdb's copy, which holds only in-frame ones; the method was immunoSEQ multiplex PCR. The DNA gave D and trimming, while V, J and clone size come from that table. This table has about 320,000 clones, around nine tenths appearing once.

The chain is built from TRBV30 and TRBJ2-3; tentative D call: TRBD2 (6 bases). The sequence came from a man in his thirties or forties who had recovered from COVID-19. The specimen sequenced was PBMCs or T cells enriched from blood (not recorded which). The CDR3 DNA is TGTGCCTGGAGTGTAGGCGGGAAACCCACAGATACGCAGTATTTT. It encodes CAWSVGGKPTDTQYF.